This T cell receptor (beta chain) was identified during a study of T cells in Graves' hyperthyroidism and ophthalmopathy. It was RNA transcripts that yielded the amplified TCR beta CDR3 regions. An initial round of RT-PCR targeting the TCR CDR3 relied on the HTBI primer set. TCRdb itself ran the multiplex PCR reads through MiXCR, one entry per CDR3 protein. The sample includes 450,000 to 600,000 distinct CDR3 sequences, 14% of them seen just once. Many counts were recorded for this clonotype. Its target is unknown. The authors deemed Graves' hyperthyroidism stable absent ophthalmopathy progression within 18 months. Those patients with uncontrolled infection, other autoimmune disease, pregnancy or lactation were excluded. Each diagnosis was grounded in clinical symptoms, serum thyroxine and TRAb, thyroid ultrasound, and orbital computed tomography. Study outcomes and limitations: Appearing also in blood were most of the thyroid clonotypes expanded above 0.001.

V shed 5 bases and J shed 5 bases, with 13 bases lying between them. The CDR3 is 14 residues long. Per the germline V gene, CDR1 is SGHTA and CDR2 is FQGNSA. The sequence was obtained from a woman in her thirties or forties with Graves' hyperthyroidism. What was sequenced was blood. The rearrangement joins TRBV7-2 to TRBJ2-1; TRBD1 might be the D (6 bases). Here the CDR3 reads CASSTTAGDNEQFF. The CDR3 coding sequence is TGTGCCAGCAGCACCACAGCAGGGGACAATGAGCAGTTCTTC. Full variable domain (missing parts from reference TRBV7-2 and TRBJ2-1): GAGVSQSPSNKVTEKGKDVELRCDPISGHTALYWYRQSLGQGLEFLIYFQGNSAPDKSGLPSDRFSAERTGGSVSTLTIQRTQQEDSAVYLCASSTTAGDNEQFFGPGTRLTVL.